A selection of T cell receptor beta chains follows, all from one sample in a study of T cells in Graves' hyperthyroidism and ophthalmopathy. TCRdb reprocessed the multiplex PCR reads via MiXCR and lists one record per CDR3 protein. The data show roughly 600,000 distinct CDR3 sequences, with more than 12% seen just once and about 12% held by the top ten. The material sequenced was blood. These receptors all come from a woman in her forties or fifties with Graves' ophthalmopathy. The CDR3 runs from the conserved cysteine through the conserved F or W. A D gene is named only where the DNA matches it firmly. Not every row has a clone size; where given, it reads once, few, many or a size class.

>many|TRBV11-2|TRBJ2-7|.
TGTGCCAGCAGCTCAGCAGGGTCTAACGAGCAGTACTTC
CASSSAGSNEQYF
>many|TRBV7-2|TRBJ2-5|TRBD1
TGTGCCAGCAGATGGGACAGCCAAGAGACCCAGTACTTC
CASRWDSQETQYF
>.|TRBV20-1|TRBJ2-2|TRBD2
TGCAGTGCTAGAGTAACAAGCGGGAGGGTTATAACCGGGGAGCTGTTTTTT
CSARVTSGRVITGELFF
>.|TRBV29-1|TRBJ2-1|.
TGCAGCTTAGTTGCCGGGACTCCCTGGGGTGAGCAGTTCTTC
CSLVAGTPWGEQFF
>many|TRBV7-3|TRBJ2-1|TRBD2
TGTGCCAGCAGCCTCATTAGCGGGAGTGATGAGCAGTTCTTC
CASSLISGSDEQFF
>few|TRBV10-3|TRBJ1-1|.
TGTGCCATCTCGTCGACTGAGAACACTGAAGCTTTCTTT
CAISSTENTEAFF
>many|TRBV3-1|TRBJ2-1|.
TGTGCCAGCAGCCAAGATAGGGAACGCGTATATGAGCAGTTCTTC
CASSQDRERVYEQFF
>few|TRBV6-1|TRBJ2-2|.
TGTGCCAGCAGTGATGTAGTACCCCCCGGGGAGCTGTTTTTT
CASSDVVPPGELFF
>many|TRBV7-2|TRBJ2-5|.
TGTGCCAGCAGCCCCGACCCAGGGGCCCAAGAGACCCAGTACTTC
CASSPDPGAQETQYF
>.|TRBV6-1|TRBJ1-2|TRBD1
TGTGCCAGCAGTGCAGAACAGGGGATTGGGGTCGGCTTCGCTGGCTACACCTTC
CASSAEQGIGVGFAGYTF
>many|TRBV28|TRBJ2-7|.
TGTGCCAGCAGTCCCAACAGGGCGGAGCAGTACTTC
CASSPNRAEQYF
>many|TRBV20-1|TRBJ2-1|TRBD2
TGCAGTGCTAGAGATTCGGGACTAGTCAATGAGCAGTTCTTC
CSARDSGLVNEQFF
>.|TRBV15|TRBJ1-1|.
TGTGCCACCAGCCCAAACAATCTCGCCACTGAAGCTTTCTTT
CATSPNNLATEAFF
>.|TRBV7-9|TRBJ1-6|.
TGTGCCAGCAGCTTACATCCGGGACTTCGAACCTCCTATAATTCACCCCTCCACTTT
CASSLHPGLRTSYNSPLHF
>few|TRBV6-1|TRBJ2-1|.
TGTGCCAGCAGTGATAAGATTGAGCAGTTCTTC
CASSDKIEQFF
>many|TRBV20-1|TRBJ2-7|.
TGCAGTGCTAGGAGCAGGGCCGGGACCCCAAGGCCCCAAGCGTCCTACGAGCAGTACTTC
CSARSRAGTPRPQASYEQYF
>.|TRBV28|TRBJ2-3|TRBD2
TGTGCCAGCAGCAAGACTAGCGGGAGGCCTAGCACAGATACGCAGTATTTT
CASSKTSGRPSTDTQYF
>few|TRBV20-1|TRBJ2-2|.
TGCAGTGCTAGAGATCCCGGGCTGGGGGCCACCGGGGAGCTGTTTTTT
CSARDPGLGATGELFF
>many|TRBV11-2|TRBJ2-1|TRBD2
TGTGCCAGCAGCGGAAGGACTAGCGGGGATTACAATGAGCAGTTCTTC
CASSGRTSGDYNEQFF
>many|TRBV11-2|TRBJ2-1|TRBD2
TGTGCCAGCAGCCCCCGACTAGCGGGAGGGGAGCAGTTCTTC
CASSPRLAGGEQFF
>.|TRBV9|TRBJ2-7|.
TGTGCCAGCAGCCCAACCCTACTCACCTACGAGCAGTACTTC
CASSPTLLTYEQYF
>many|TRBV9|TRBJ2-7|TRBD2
TGTGCCAGCAGCGCCGGAGGACTAGCGGGAGTCTACGAGCAGTACTTC
CASSAGGLAGVYEQYF
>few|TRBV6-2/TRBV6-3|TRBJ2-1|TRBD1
TGTGCCAGCAGTTATTCACAGGGGTTATCTTACAATGAGCAGTTCTTC
CASSYSQGLSYNEQFF
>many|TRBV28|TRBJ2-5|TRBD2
TGTGCCAGCAGTCCCCGGACTAGCGTGGAGACCCAGTACTTC
CASSPRTSVETQYF
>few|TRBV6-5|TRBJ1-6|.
TGTGCCAGCAGTTACGGGATCCCAGATTCACCCCTCCACTTT
CASSYGIPDSPLHF